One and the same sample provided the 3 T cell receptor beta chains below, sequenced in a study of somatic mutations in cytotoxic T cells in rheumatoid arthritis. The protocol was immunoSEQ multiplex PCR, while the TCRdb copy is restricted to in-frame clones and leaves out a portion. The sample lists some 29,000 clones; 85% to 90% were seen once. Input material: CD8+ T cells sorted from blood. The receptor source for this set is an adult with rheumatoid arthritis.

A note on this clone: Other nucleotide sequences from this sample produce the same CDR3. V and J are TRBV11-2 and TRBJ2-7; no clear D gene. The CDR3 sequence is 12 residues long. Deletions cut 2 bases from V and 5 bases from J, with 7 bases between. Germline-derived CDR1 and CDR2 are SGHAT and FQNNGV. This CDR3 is CASSLLPDEQYF. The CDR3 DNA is TGTGCCAGCAGCTTACTCCCCGACGAGCAGTACTTC.

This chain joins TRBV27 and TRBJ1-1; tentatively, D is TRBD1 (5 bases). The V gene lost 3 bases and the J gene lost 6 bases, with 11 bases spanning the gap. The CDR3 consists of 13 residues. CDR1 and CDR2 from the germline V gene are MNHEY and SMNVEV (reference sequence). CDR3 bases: TGTGCCAGCAGTTTGTCAGGGTTAGCTGAAGCTTTCTTT. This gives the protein CASSLSGLAEAFF.

CDR3 in DNA: TGTGCCAGCAGCTCAGCGGGACTCTCCACCGGGGAGCTGTTTTTT. The encoded protein is CASSSAGLSTGELFF. V is TRBV7-6 and J is TRBJ2-2; 7 bases map to TRBD2. The germline V gene encodes CDR1 SGHVS and CDR2 FNYEAQ. The ends lost 4 bases at V and 4 bases at J; junction bases unmatched: 6. The CDR3 has 15 residues.